This T cell receptor (beta chain) was obtained from a study of shared T cell receptors in the human thymus. The repertoire was sequenced with immunoSEQ multiplex PCR; TCRdb's copy has only in-frame clones and lacks some. The sample has hundreds of thousands of clones; 80% to 90% are singletons. V was clipped by 0 bases and J by 3 bases, with 11 bases between them. The germline V gene encodes CDR1 LGHNA and CDR2 YSLEER. The CDR3 consists of 16 residues. This sample also belongs to another study, concerning human thymus T cells. That work states: Corrective heart surgery yielded the resections from which the thymus tissue came. The authors found apparently biased V and J gene usage in thymic and blood repertoires. Thymic repertoires overlap heavily among unrelated individuals, related research has reported.

Sequences were obtained from thymocytes. This clonotype originated in a boy under three years old with a congenital heart defect. This chain connects TRBV4-3 to TRBJ2-2, with D possibly matching TRBD1 (5 bases). CDR3 DNA: TGCGCCAGCAGCCAAGAAAATCGACAGTACACCGGGGAGCTGTTTTTT. It codes for CASSQENRQYTGELFF.